The rows below give T cell receptor beta chains drawn from one sample of a study of blood T cells in healthy people across ages. TCRdb used MiXCR to reprocess the 5' RACE reads, holding one entry per CDR3 protein. The profile covers approximately 700,000 distinct CDR3 sequences, with approximately 30% appearing a single time and approximately 15% taken by the ten largest. Sequenced: blood. These receptor sequences come from a woman older than 75 in good health. Each CDR3 is given with its conserved first and last residue. The D gene is left open where the match is weak. Clone size appears in some rows only: once, few, many, or a class for an expanded clone.

cdr3_nt: TGTGCCAGCAGCTTAGCAGGGAGTACCTACGAGCAGTACTTC
cdr3_aa: CASSLAGSTYEQYF
v_call: TRBV7-9
cdr3_length: 14
j_call: TRBJ2-7
d_call: -
clone_size: many

cdr3_nt: TGCGCCAGCAGCCCCGACGCCGGGAGCGATACGCAGTATTTT
cdr3_aa: CASSPDAGSDTQYF
v_call: TRBV5-1
cdr3_length: 14
j_call: TRBJ2-3
d_call: -
clone_size: many

cdr3_nt: TGCGCCAGCAGCATGTACGGTCCCACGGTCCCCGGGGAGCTGTTTTTT
cdr3_aa: CASSMYGPTVPGELFF
v_call: TRBV5-1
cdr3_length: 16
j_call: TRBJ2-2
d_call: -
clone_size: many

cdr3_nt: TGTGCCAGCAGTCTTACCGGGACAGGCCTATGGGATACGCAGTATTTT
cdr3_aa: CASSLTGTGLWDTQYF
v_call: TRBV12-3/TRBV12-4
cdr3_length: 16
j_call: TRBJ2-3
d_call: TRBD1
clone_size: -

cdr3_nt: TGTGCCTGGAGTGTACGCGGGAACACTGAAGCTTTCTTT
cdr3_aa: CAWSVRGNTEAFF
v_call: TRBV30
cdr3_length: 13
j_call: TRBJ1-1
d_call: -
clone_size: many

cdr3_nt: TGTGCCAGCAGCGTAGCATCAGGTGGGGAGCAGTACTTC
cdr3_aa: CASSVASGGEQYF
v_call: TRBV9
cdr3_length: 13
j_call: TRBJ2-5
d_call: -
clone_size: -

cdr3_nt: TGTGCCAGCAGCGGCCCTAGCGGGGCGGCAGATACGCAGTATTTT
cdr3_aa: CASSGPSGAADTQYF
v_call: TRBV9
cdr3_length: 15
j_call: TRBJ2-3
d_call: TRBD2
clone_size: many

cdr3_nt: TGCAGTGCTAGACCCGGCGGACAGGGGAATCAGCCCCAGCATTTT
cdr3_aa: CSARPGGQGNQPQHF
v_call: TRBV20-1
cdr3_length: 15
j_call: TRBJ1-5
d_call: TRBD1
clone_size: many

cdr3_nt: TGTGCCATCAGTTCGTACGGCGACTACGAGCAGTACTTC
cdr3_aa: CAISSYGDYEQYF
v_call: TRBV10-3
cdr3_length: 13
j_call: TRBJ2-7
d_call: -
clone_size: -

cdr3_nt: TGTGCCAGCAGTTACTTACCCAGCGGGGTGTCGGCAGATACGCAGTATTTT
cdr3_aa: CASSYLPSGVSADTQYF
v_call: TRBV6-2/TRBV6-3
cdr3_length: 17
j_call: TRBJ2-3
d_call: TRBD2
clone_size: -

cdr3_nt: TGCGCCAGCAGCCAAGGGGGGGCTAACACAGATACGCAGTATTTT
cdr3_aa: CASSQGGANTDTQYF
v_call: TRBV4-3
cdr3_length: 15
j_call: TRBJ2-3
d_call: -
clone_size: many

cdr3_nt: TGTGCCAGCAGCTTCCGGACGGGAGCAGTCCTGACTTTC
cdr3_aa: CASSFRTGAVLTF
v_call: TRBV7-2
cdr3_length: 13
j_call: TRBJ2-6
d_call: -
clone_size: many

cdr3_nt: TGTGCCAGCACCTTAGGAAGGTCGACTAATGAAAAACTGTTTTTT
cdr3_aa: CASTLGRSTNEKLFF
v_call: TRBV7-2
cdr3_length: 15
j_call: TRBJ1-4
d_call: -
clone_size: few

cdr3_nt: TGCAGCATTGAAGATCGCTCAGGGGGAGGGTACGAGCAGTACTTC
cdr3_aa: CSIEDRSGGGYEQYF
v_call: TRBV29-1
cdr3_length: 15
j_call: TRBJ2-7
d_call: -
clone_size: -

cdr3_nt: TGTGCCTGGAGTGTAGCGGGGGGCGTACGGCAGTTCTTC
cdr3_aa: CAWSVAGGVRQFF
v_call: TRBV30
cdr3_length: 13
j_call: TRBJ2-1
d_call: TRBD2
clone_size: few

cdr3_nt: TGTGCCAGCAGCCGTCGCGGGACAGGGCGCGTCACTGAAGCTTTCTTT
cdr3_aa: CASSRRGTGRVTEAFF
v_call: TRBV12-3/TRBV12-4
cdr3_length: 16
j_call: TRBJ1-1
d_call: TRBD1
clone_size: -

cdr3_nt: TGCGCCAGCAGCTTGGGATCTTCCGGTCTAGAGACCCAGTACTTC
cdr3_aa: CASSLGSSGLETQYF
v_call: TRBV5-1
cdr3_length: 15
j_call: TRBJ2-5
d_call: -
clone_size: many

cdr3_nt: TGTGCCAGCAGCTTGGAGCAAGGCTTCAGTTCACCCCTCCACTTT
cdr3_aa: CASSLEQGFSSPLHF
v_call: TRBV5-5
cdr3_length: 15
j_call: TRBJ1-6
d_call: -
clone_size: -

cdr3_nt: TGTGCCAGCCGCCTTGGGGTTGGCTACACCTTC
cdr3_aa: CASRLGVGYTF
v_call: TRBV12-3/TRBV12-4
cdr3_length: 11
j_call: TRBJ1-2
d_call: -
clone_size: -

cdr3_nt: TGCAGTGCTAGAGGGAGGGCCAGAGATACGCAGTATTTT
cdr3_aa: CSARGRARDTQYF
v_call: TRBV20-1
cdr3_length: 13
j_call: TRBJ2-3
d_call: -
clone_size: many

cdr3_nt: TGCAGTGCTAGAGTTACAGGGGGCTATGGCTACACCTTC
cdr3_aa: CSARVTGGYGYTF
v_call: TRBV20-1
cdr3_length: 13
j_call: TRBJ1-2
d_call: TRBD1
clone_size: many

cdr3_nt: TGTGCCAGCAGCTCAGCCCCGGGAGGCTACGAGCAGTACTTC
cdr3_aa: CASSSAPGGYEQYF
v_call: TRBV7-2
cdr3_length: 14
j_call: TRBJ2-7
d_call: TRBD2
clone_size: many

cdr3_nt: TGTGCCAGCAGCCAAGATGGACAGGTGCCTGGAAACACCATATATTTT
cdr3_aa: CASSQDGQVPGNTIYF
v_call: TRBV4-2
cdr3_length: 16
j_call: TRBJ1-3
d_call: TRBD1
clone_size: -

cdr3_nt: TGCGCCAGCAGCGAGGGGCGGGTGAATGAAAAACTGTTTTTT
cdr3_aa: CASSEGRVNEKLFF
v_call: TRBV5-1
cdr3_length: 14
j_call: TRBJ1-4
d_call: -
clone_size: many

cdr3_nt: TGTGCCAGCAGTTCGTACAGGGATCCGACCCAGTACTTC
cdr3_aa: CASSSYRDPTQYF
v_call: TRBV27
cdr3_length: 13
j_call: TRBJ2-5
d_call: -
clone_size: many

cdr3_nt: TGTGCCTGGAGCCCTCGGGGGCCGGAGACCCAGTACTTC
cdr3_aa: CAWSPRGPETQYF
v_call: TRBV30
cdr3_length: 13
j_call: TRBJ2-5
d_call: -
clone_size: -